The 10 T cell receptor beta chains presented below share a single source sample, sequenced in a study of T cells in tuberculosis. Profiling relied on immunoSEQ multiplex PCR, and the TCRdb table lists in-frame clones only, not all of them. The sample carries about 28,000 clones, roughly 89% recorded once. The sequencing input was PBMCs. The receptors were sampled from a donor between 10 and 35 years old with latent tuberculosis or without tuberculosis infection.

CDR3 coding DNA: TGTGCCAGCATCCTCCTCTCTGGAAACACCATATATTTT. Its translation: CASILLSGNTIYF. This chain joins TRBV27 and TRBJ1-3; D is unresolved. The CDR3 totals 13 residues. V gave up 7 bases and J gave up 0 bases, with 7 bases separating them. Germline V gene data show CDR1 as MNHEY and CDR2 as SMNVEV (reference sequence).

This clone was counted a few times. The chain recombines TRBV9 with TRBJ2-7, with a tentative D call TRBD1 (6 bases). The V end was cut by 0 bases, the J end by 1 base, with 8 bases between. CDR3 size: 14 residues. CDR1 and CDR2 from the germline V gene are SGDLS and YYNGEE. CDR3 loop: CASSVGTVSYEQYF. CDR3 in DNA: TGTGCCAGCAGCGTAGGGACAGTTTCCTACGAGCAGTACTTC.

The chain combines TRBV9 with TRBJ2-5, with TRBD1 as a possible D gene (6 bases). Trimming took 4 bases from V and 4 from J, leaving 17 bases between them. The CDR3 loop spans 15 amino acids. Germline CDR1 and CDR2: SGDLS and YYNGEE. The CDR3 reads CASSSRKGRGETQYF. In nucleotides, the CDR3 is TGTGCCAGCAGCTCGCGGAAGGGCAGGGGAGAGACCCAGTACTTC. The entire variable domain, with the rest obtained from reference TRBV9 and TRBJ2-5, is as follows: DSGVTQTPKHLITATGQRVTLRCSPRSGDLSVYWYQQSLDQGLQFLIQYYNGEERAKGNILERFSAQQFPDLHSELNLSSLELGDSALYFCASSSRKGRGETQYFGPGTRLLVL.

The chain joins TRBV6-5 to TRBJ2-7, with D possibly being TRBD2 (8 bases). The CDR3 covers 15 residues. Germline values: CDR1 MNHEY, CDR2 SVGAGI. Trimming pared 7 bases from V and 0 bases from J, leaving 16 bases between. CDR3 nucleotides: TGTGCCAGCACCGTAGCGGGACAGTCCTCCTACGAGCAGTACTTC. This gives the protein CASTVAGQSSYEQYF.

This clone was counted once. J is TRBJ1-6 and V is TRBV5-6; 8 nucleotides match TRBD1. Germline V gene data show CDR1 as SGHDT and CDR2 as YYEEEE. CDR3 length: 15 residues. Unmatched junction bases numbered 7, after V lost 4 bases and J lost 7 bases. The CDR3 bases are TGTGCCAGCAGCCGGACGGACAGGGACAATTCACCCCTCCACTTT. The encoded protein is CASSRTDRDNSPLHF.

This chain uses TRBV27 with TRBJ2-7, with a possible D match to TRBD2 (6 bases). V lost 6 bases and J 6 bases, leaving 12 bases between the germline ends. CDR1 is MNHEY, CDR2 SMNVEV, per germline (reference sequence). The CDR3 has 12 amino acids. The chain's CDR3 is CASRRTTSEQYF. In DNA, the CDR3 is TGTGCCAGCAGACGGACTACGTCCGAGCAGTACTTC.

This rearrangement joins TRBV5-6 to TRBJ2-7; D remains ambiguous. Germline-derived CDR1 and CDR2 are SGHDT and YYEEEE. V gave up 1 base and J gave up 4 bases, with 9 bases separating them. The CDR3 is made up of 13 amino acids. This chain's CDR3 is CASSLYSFYEQYF. CDR3 DNA sequence: TGTGCCAGCAGCTTGTACAGCTTTTACGAGCAGTACTTC.

CDR3: CASSLGGGSFKPQHF. In DNA form, the CDR3 reads TGTGCCAGCAGCTTGGGGGGAGGTTCTTTTAAGCCCCAGCATTTT. V and J are TRBV5-5 and TRBJ1-5, with unresolved D. There are 15 residues in the CDR3. Germline V gene sequence: CDR1 SGHKS, CDR2 YYEKEE (reference sequence). V lost 0 bases and J lost 8, with 15 bases in between.

V is TRBV18 and J is TRBJ2-5, with D possibly being TRBD2 (5 bases). The CDR3 length is 13 residues. V was shortened by 8 bases and J by 2 bases, with 12 bases between the two germline ends. Germline V gives CDR1 KGHSH, CDR2 LQKENI. The CDR3 bases are TGTGCCAGCACTGAGCGGAATCAAGAGACCCAGTACTTC. Protein sequence: CASTERNQETQYF.

The V and J genes are TRBV5-4 and TRBJ1-2, with 10 positions matching TRBD1. This CDR3 has 17 residues. Germline lookup yields CDR1 SGHNT and CDR2 YYREEE (reference sequence). Germline trimming cut 4 bases from V and 3 bases from J; bases unmatched to any gene: 12. The CDR3 spells CASSGRDRGRVDYGYTF. The CDR3 DNA follows: TGTGCCAGCAGCGGTCGGGACAGGGGAAGGGTAGACTATGGCTACACCTTC. Full variable domain (missing parts from reference TRBV5-4 and TRBJ1-2): ETGVTQSPTHLIKTRGQQVTLRCSSQSGHNTVSWYQQALGQGPQFIFQYYREEENGRGNFPPRFSGLQFPNYSSELNVNALELDDSALYLCASSGRDRGRVDYGYTFGSGTRLTVV.